The rows below give T cell receptor beta chains drawn from one sample of a study of shared clonotypes between healthy human individuals. Assay: immunoSEQ multiplex PCR; the TCRdb copy retains only in-frame clones and omits some. The profile covers some 2,100,000 clones, with about 94% appearing a single time and roughly 0.13% taken by the ten largest. The specimen sequenced was naive CD4+ T cells sorted from blood. These receptor sequences come from a man in his late teens or twenties in good health. Both conserved end residues are part of each CDR3. A row's size may be missing; if present it is once, few, many or a size class.

CASSLSGAGTEAFF TRBV7-9 - TRBJ1-1
CASSGDRGADIQYF TRBV25-1 - TRBJ2-4
CASSLGGRLAGGETQYF TRBV11-3 - TRBJ2-5
CASSYSMGLGTQYF TRBV6-5 - TRBJ2-5
CATETGRGSTDTQYF TRBV10-3 - TRBJ2-3
CASSLRLGMGDEQYF TRBV7-9 once TRBJ2-7
CASSLRTGVFSGANVLTF TRBV13 - TRBJ2-6
CSVDPPLQGARETQYF TRBV29-1 - TRBJ2-5
CASSPLEGNQPQHF TRBV18 - TRBJ1-5
CASSLARGIQYF TRBV27 - TRBJ2-4
CASSIQGRGGNQPQHF TRBV19 - TRBJ1-5
CASSQDPTDPQHITGELFF TRBV4-1 - TRBJ2-2
CASSIFSDPGQGPYEQYF TRBV11-1 - TRBJ2-7
CASSLFVGDEQYF TRBV11-3 - TRBJ2-7
CASSLTPASGVGDTQYF TRBV7-3 - TRBJ2-3
CASSPSTGPDTQYF TRBV27 - TRBJ2-3
CASSLSLTATNEKLFF TRBV5-1 - TRBJ1-4
CASSPLTAARPSPLHF TRBV14 few TRBJ1-6
CASSLDPFSYEQYF TRBV11-2 - TRBJ2-7
CASSLGGTLNTEAFF TRBV7-8 - TRBJ1-1
CASSYGSSLSGNTIYF TRBV6-5 - TRBJ1-3
CAWSRWDTQYF TRBV30 once TRBJ2-3
CASSSSWASGRYNEQFF TRBV7-6 - TRBJ2-1
CASSLETPAYSEQYF TRBV27 - TRBJ2-7
CASSEQEPEPQHF TRBV6-1 - TRBJ1-5
CASSLVTRQTEAFF TRBV5-4 - TRBJ1-1
CASSPGQGRTEAFF TRBV19 - TRBJ1-1